This T cell receptor (beta chain) was obtained from a study of blood T cell repertoires in COVID-19. Trimming took 2 bases from V and 2 from J, leaving 12 bases between them. CDR1 KGHDR and CDR2 SFDVKD come from the germline V gene. This CDR3 is built from 15 residues. Assay used: immunoSEQ multiplex PCR; TCRdb lists only in-frame clones, some missing. The data show 410,000 or so clones, approximately 91% seen once. The material sequenced was peripheral blood. The TCR was taken from a woman in her thirties or forties with COVID-19, enrolled during active disease. The genes are TRBV24-1 and TRBJ2-7; unclear D gene. The CDR3 nucleotides are TGTGCCACCAGTGATTCTCAGACTCCCCCCTACGAGCAGTACTTC. Amino acid sequence: CATSDSQTPPYEQYF.